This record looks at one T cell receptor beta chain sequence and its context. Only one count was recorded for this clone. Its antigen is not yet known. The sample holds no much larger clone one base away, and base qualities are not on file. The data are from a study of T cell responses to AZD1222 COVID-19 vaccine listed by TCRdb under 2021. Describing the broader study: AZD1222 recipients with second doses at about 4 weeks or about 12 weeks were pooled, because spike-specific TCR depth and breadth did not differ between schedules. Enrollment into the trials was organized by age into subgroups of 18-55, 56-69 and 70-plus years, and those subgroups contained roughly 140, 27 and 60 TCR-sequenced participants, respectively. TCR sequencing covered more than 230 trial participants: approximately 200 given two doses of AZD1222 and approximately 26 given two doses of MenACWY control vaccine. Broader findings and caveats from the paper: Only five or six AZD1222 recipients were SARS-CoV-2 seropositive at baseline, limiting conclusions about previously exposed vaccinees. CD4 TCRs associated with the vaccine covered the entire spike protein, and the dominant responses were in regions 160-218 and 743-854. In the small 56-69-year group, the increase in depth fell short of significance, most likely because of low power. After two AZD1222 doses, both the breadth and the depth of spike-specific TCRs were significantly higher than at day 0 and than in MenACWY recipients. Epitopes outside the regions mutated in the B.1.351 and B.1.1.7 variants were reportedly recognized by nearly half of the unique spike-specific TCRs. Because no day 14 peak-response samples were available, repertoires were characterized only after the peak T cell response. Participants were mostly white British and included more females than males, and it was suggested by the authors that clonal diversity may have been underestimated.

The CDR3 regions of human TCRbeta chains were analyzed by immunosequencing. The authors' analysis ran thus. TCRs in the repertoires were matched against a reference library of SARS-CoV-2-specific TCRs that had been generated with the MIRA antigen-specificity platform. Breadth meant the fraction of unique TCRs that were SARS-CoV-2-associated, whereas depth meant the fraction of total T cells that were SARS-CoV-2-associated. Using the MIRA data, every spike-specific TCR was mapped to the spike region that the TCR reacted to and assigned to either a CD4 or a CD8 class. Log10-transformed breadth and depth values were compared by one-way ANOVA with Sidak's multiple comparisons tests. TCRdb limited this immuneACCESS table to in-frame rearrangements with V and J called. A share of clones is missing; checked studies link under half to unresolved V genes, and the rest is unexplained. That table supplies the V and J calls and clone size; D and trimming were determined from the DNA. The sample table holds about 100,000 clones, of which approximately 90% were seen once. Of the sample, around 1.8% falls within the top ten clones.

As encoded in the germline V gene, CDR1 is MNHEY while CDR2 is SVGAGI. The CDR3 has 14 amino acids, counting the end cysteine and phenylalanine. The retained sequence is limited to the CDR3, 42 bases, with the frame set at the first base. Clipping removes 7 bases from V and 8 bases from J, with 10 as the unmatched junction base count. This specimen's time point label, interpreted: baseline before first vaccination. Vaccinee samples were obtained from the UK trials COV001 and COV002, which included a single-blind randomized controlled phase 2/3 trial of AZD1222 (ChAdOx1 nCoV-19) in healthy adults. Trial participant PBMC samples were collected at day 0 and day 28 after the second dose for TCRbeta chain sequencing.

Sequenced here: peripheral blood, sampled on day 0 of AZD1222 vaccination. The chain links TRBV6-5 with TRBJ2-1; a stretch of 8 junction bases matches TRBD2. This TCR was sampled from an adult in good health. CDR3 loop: CASKSGSSLDEQFF. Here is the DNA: TGTGCCAGCAAGAGCGGGAGTTCTTTGGATGAGCAGTTCTTC.